The clone carrying this T cell receptor beta chain turned up a few times. The antigen remains unidentified. The sample originates from a study of cytomegalovirus exposure and HLA in healthy donors. The donors gave bone marrow, and they were healthy. CDR3 length equals 19 residues. PCR employed 60 Vbeta and 13 Jbeta primers. Using immunoSEQ multiplex PCR, the repertoire was profiled, and TCRdb retains in-frame clones only, with some absent. This sample has about 150,000 clones, with approximately 80% found just once. Study-level findings and limits: The records held CMV serostatus as the only immune exposure information.

Material for sequencing was PBMCs. The chain combines TRBV21-1 with TRBJ1-5; the D call in the table, TRBD1, was not verified against the DNA. TRBV21-1 counts as a pseudogene. The receptor comes from a male donor in good health and CMV-seronegative. The CDR3 is CASSKVPGQGAGGNQPQHF. CDR3 bases: TGTGCCAGCAGCAAAGTACCGGGACAGGGGGCGGGTGGCAATCAGCCCCAGCATTTT.